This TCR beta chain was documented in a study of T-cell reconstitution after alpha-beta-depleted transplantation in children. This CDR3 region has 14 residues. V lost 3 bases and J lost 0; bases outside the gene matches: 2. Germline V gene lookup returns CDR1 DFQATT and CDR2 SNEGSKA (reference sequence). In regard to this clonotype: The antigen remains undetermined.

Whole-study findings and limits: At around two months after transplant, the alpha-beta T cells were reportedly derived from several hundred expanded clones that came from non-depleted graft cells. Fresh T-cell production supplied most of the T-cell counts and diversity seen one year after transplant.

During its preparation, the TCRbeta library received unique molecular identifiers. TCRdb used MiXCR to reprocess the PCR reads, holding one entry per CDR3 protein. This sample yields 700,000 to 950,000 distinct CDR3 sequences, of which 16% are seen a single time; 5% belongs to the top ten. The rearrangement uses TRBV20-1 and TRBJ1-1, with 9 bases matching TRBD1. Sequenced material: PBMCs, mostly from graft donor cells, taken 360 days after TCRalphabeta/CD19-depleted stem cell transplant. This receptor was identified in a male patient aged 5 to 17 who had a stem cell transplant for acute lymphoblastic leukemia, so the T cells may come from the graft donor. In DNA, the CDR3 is TGCAGTGCTAGCCGGGACAGGGTGAACACTGAAGCTTTCTTT. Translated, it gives CSASRDRVNTEAFF.